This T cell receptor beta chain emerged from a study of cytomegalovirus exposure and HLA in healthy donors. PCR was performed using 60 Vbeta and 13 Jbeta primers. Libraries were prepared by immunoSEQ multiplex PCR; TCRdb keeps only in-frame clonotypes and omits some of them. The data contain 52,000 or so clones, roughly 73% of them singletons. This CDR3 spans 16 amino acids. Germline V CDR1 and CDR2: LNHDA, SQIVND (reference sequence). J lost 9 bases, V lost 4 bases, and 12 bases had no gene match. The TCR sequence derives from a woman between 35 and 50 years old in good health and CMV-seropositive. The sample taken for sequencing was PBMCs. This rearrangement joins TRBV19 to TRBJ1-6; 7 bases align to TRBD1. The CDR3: CASSTEQTGSFSPLHF. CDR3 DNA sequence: TGTGCCAGTAGTACGGAACAGACAGGGTCCTTTTCACCCCTCCACTTT.